This TCR beta chain emerged from a study of blood T cell repertoires in COVID-19. Study background: Whether acute or convalescent, the COVID-19 samples came from the United States, Italy and Spain. Nucleic acid was either cDNA or gDNA, and it came from T cells, B-cell-depleted T cells, or PBMCs.

The sample holds a few counts of this clone. A single base separates this from a much larger clone, so it may be a read error. Authors' analysis steps: Reference gene primer amplification in the assay estimated nucleated cell counts. Sequenced by immunoSEQ multiplex PCR; TCRdb stores in-frame clones only, minus some. V and J calls and clone size follow that table, whereas D and trimming were derived from the DNA. The sample has tens of thousands of clones, about 80% seen once. Sequences were obtained from peripheral blood. This sequence originates from a woman between 50 and 59 years old with acute or convalescent COVID-19.

For the CDR3, the DNA is TGTGCCAGCAGCTTAGGGACTCGCTCCTACGAGCAGTACTTC. Protein sequence: CASSLGTRSYEQYF. The chain recombines TRBV7-9 with TRBJ2-7; the D gene is possibly TRBD2 (5 bases). CDR3 length equals 14 residues. V was trimmed by 1 base and J by 0 bases, leaving 7 bases between them. Germline V lookup: CDR1 SEHNR, CDR2 FQNEAQ (reference sequence).